The next 28 T cell receptor beta chains were all read from a single sample in a study. Each CDR3 protein gets one entry after TCRdb re-called the 5' RACE reads with MiXCR. The repertoire holds 40,000 to 65,000 distinct CDR3 sequences, with about 25% as singletons. Source material: tumor-infiltrating naive CD4+ T cells sorted from the breast tumor. The sample's subset: naive CD4+ T cells, CD4+CD45RA+CD25-. All receptors come from a female donor with breast cancer.

DNA for the CDR3: TGTGCCAGCAGTTCCTCCGGGACAGGGTATCAGCAGTTCTTC. Translated: CASSSSGTGYQQFF. The chain links TRBV6-6 to TRBJ2-1; 9 bases are a match to TRBD1. V was pared by 4 bases and J by 11 bases, with 9 bases of the junction left unmatched. The CDR3 consists of 14 residues. Germline assignment: CDR1 MNHNY and CDR2 SVGAGI (reference sequence).

This clonotype was seen a handful of times. The chain uses TRBV7-2 and TRBJ2-5, with a weak D call TRBD2 (8 bases). Per germline, CDR1 SGHTA and CDR2 FQGNSA. CDR3 length equals 15 residues. Trimming took off 5 bases at V and 2 bases at J, with 15 bases between the two ends. CDR3 in DNA: TGTGCCAGCAGCCGGGGGGGGACAGCGCAAGAGACCCAGTACTTC. Translating gives CASSRGGTAQETQYF.

V is TRBV15 and J is TRBJ2-1; 12 bases align to TRBD2. V was clipped by 0 bases and J by 2 bases; unmatched bases: 2. CDR3 length: 17 residues. Germline V gene sequence: CDR1 LNHNV, CDR2 YYDKDF (reference sequence). Written as DNA, the CDR3 is TGTGCCACCAGCAGAGAGGCTAGCGGGAGGGCCTACAATGAGCAGTTCTTC. Amino acid sequence: CATSREASGRAYNEQFF.

Ten or more counts support this clonotype. The V and J genes are TRBV29-1 and TRBJ2-7; tentative D call: TRBD2 (6 bases). The CDR3 covers 14 residues. Germline CDR1 is SQVTM and CDR2 is ANQGSEA. With 7 bases removed from V and 2 bases from J, the gap between germline ends came to 18 bases. The CDR3 region is CSAHSGASAYEQYF. The CDR3 DNA reads TGCAGCGCTCATTCTGGGGCTAGCGCCTACGAGCAGTACTTC.

Points on this clonotype: The junction departs from germline at one end; a sequencing error may be responsible. This sequence joins TRBV7-2 and TRBJ2-5, with TRBD2 matching over 9 bases. Per the germline V gene, CDR1 is SGHTA and CDR2 is FQGNSA. The CDR3 covers 14 residues. The CDR3 DNA sequence: TGTGCCGGCAGCTTTAGCGGGAGAGGGGAGACCCAGTACTTC. It is translated as CAGSFSGRGETQYF.

This clonotype showed up just a few times. The V call is TRBV6-5, the J call TRBJ2-7, with D possibly TRBD1 on 5 matching bases. Germline loops: CDR1 MNHEY, CDR2 SVGAGI. The CDR3 length is 14 residues. The V end lost 4 bases, the J end lost 1 base, and 11 bases lay between the germline ends. CDR3 sequence: CASSSTAFSYEQYF. DNA of the CDR3: TGTGCCAGCAGTTCGACAGCCTTTTCCTACGAGCAGTACTTC.

This clonotype came up a few times. The genes are TRBV12-3 or TRBV12-4 and TRBJ1-5; D not certain. The CDR3 spans 14 residues. V gave up 3 bases and J gave up 6 bases, with 12 bases separating them. In nucleotides, the CDR3 is TGTGCCAGCAGTTTTCAAGGCGGCGGTCAGCCCCAGCATTTT. It yields the protein CASSFQGGGQPQHF.

This clonotype was seen only a few times. The gene calls are TRBV7-6 and TRBJ2-7; TRBD1 aligns across 8 bases. CDR1 is SGHVS and CDR2 is FNYEAQ in the germline V gene. Germline trimming cut 3 bases from V and 2 bases from J; bases unmatched to any gene: 9. This CDR3 contains 16 residues. The CDR3 nucleotides are TGTGCCAGCAGCTTGGGTGTCGGACAGGGAGCCTACGAGCAGTACTTC. Its translation: CASSLGVGQGAYEQYF.

This clonotype was seen many times. This rearrangement joins TRBV7-2 to TRBJ2-7; D call uncertain. Trimming removed 0 bases from V and 6 bases from J, with 15 bases in between. The CDR3 runs to 15 residues. Germline values: CDR1 SGHTA, CDR2 FQGNSA. The CDR3 loop is CASSLAASSVFEQYF. For the CDR3, the DNA is TGTGCCAGCAGCTTAGCGGCAAGCTCTGTCTTCGAGCAGTACTTC.

The chain recombines TRBV4-1 with TRBJ2-7, with 9 bases identical to TRBD1. CDR1 is MGHRA, CDR2 YSYEKL, per germline. This CDR3 region has 14 residues. V was clipped by 4 bases and J by 2 bases; unmatched bases: 3. The DNA of the CDR3 is TGCGCCAGCAGCCGAGGGACAGGGCCCTACGAGCAGTACTTC. Its translation is CASSRGTGPYEQYF.

The CDR3: CASSHGWLDRGSEKLFF. As DNA, the CDR3 is TGTGCCAGCAGCCACGGATGGCTTGACAGGGGCTCTGAAAAACTGTTTTTT. The chain has TRBV3-1 and TRBJ1-4, with TRBD1 matching over 8 bases. V trimming: 3 bases; J trimming: 7 bases; junction bases outside the gene matches: 13. This CDR3 contains 17 residues. Germline values: CDR1 LGHDT, CDR2 YNNKEL (reference sequence).

This clonotype has more than one count but fewer than ten. One junction end does not reproduce the germline sequence, and a read error may be involved. V is TRBV29-1 and J is TRBJ1-1; 7 bases are a match to TRBD1. Germline-derived CDR1 and CDR2 are SQVTM and ANQGSEA. The CDR3 length is 12 residues. The CDR3 DNA sequence: TGCAGCGGCGGCCCAGACAGGGTTGAAGCTCTCTTT. Translated, it gives CSGGPDRVEALF.

On this clonotype: The CDR3 does not close with the conserved phenylalanine or tryptophan, likely indicating a read error. The chain couples TRBV5-1 to TRBJ1-1; 7 bases are shared with TRBD1. CDR3 length: 15 amino acids. The germline CDR1 and CDR2 sequences are SGHRS and YFSETQ. V shed 4 bases, J shed 0 bases, and the junction held 6 bases outside the gene matches. CDR3 sequence (DNA): TGCGCCAGCAGCACCGGACAGGTAGTGAACACTGAAGCTTTCCTT. This sequence encodes CASSTGQVVNTEAFL.

This clonotype was seen more than once but under ten times. V and J are TRBV7-6 and TRBJ2-1; D may correspond to TRBD1 or TRBD2 (5 bases each). The V end lost 8 bases, the J end lost 8 bases, and 13 bases lay between the germline ends. The CDR3 runs 12 residues. Germline V CDR1 and CDR2: SGHVS, FNYEAQ. The CDR3 DNA is TGTGCCAGCGGGGGTGGATTCGATGAGCAGTTCTTC. The encoded protein is CASGGGFDEQFF.

The table lists this clonotype with a few counts. The chain combines TRBV6-6 with TRBJ2-1, with D unresolved. The CDR3 is made up of 16 amino acids. The germline V gene encodes CDR1 MNHNY and CDR2 SVGAGI (reference sequence). The germline V and J ends were trimmed by 4 bases and 1 base, with 14 bases remaining between them. DNA of the CDR3: TGTGCCAGCAGTTCCCACAACAAGGGATCCTACAATGAGCAGTTCTTC. Its protein product is CASSSHNKGSYNEQFF.

This chain connects TRBV27 to TRBJ2-2; the D gene is possibly TRBD1 (6 bases). CDR3 size: 15 residues. Per the germline V gene, CDR1 is MNHEY and CDR2 is SMNVEV (reference sequence). The V gene lost 2 bases and the J gene lost 4 bases, with 11 bases spanning the gap. The CDR3 loop reads CASSLGQGSTGELFF. The CDR3 DNA reads as TGTGCCAGCAGTTTAGGCCAGGGGAGCACCGGGGAGCTGTTTTTT.

The CDR3 nucleotides read TGTGCCAGCAGGAGCTTTTGGCAGGGGAACTATGGCTACACCTTC. Encoded protein: CASRSFWQGNYGYTF. This chain links TRBV6-1 with TRBJ1-2, with D perhaps matching TRBD1 (6 bases). Trimming pared 6 bases from V and 2 bases from J, leaving 16 bases between. The CDR3 length is 15 residues. CDR1 MNHNS and CDR2 SASEGT come from the germline V gene.

This clonotype has just a few counts. The V and J genes are TRBV7-9 and TRBJ1-5; perhaps TRBD1 as D (6 bases). Germline assignment: CDR1 SEHNR and CDR2 FQNEAQ (reference sequence). V shed 4 bases and J shed 6 bases, with 13 bases lying between them. The CDR3 runs to 14 residues. The CDR3: CASSSLQGTQPQHF. The CDR3 DNA is TGTGCCAGCAGCTCCTTACAGGGAACTCAGCCCCAGCATTTT.

The gene calls are TRBV20-1 and TRBJ2-3; 11 bases are a match to TRBD2. CDR3 length: 16 residues. After removal of 0 bases from V and 3 bases from J, the junction contained 5 bases not matched to a gene. CDR1 is DFQATT, CDR2 SNEGSKA, per germline (reference sequence). CDR3 region: CSARDFGTSGTDTQYF. The CDR3 DNA reads TGCAGTGCTAGAGATTTTGGGACTAGCGGAACAGATACGCAGTATTTT.

This clonotype was found a few times. This chain connects TRBV11-2 to TRBJ2-3, with TRBD2 matching over 9 bases. Germline V CDR1 and CDR2: SGHAT, FQNNGV. Germline trimming cut 1 base from V and 5 bases from J; bases unmatched to any gene: 10. The CDR3 length is 17 residues. The CDR3 DNA sequence: TGTGCCAGCAGCTTAGTAGGTGGCGGGAGGGCAGGAGATACGCAGTATTTT. Its protein product is CASSLVGGGRAGDTQYF.

This clonotype appeared many times. The chain joins TRBV6-5 to TRBJ1-2; 8 positions match TRBD1. The V segment lost 7 bases and the J segment 14 bases; nucleotides outside the gene matches: 18. The CDR3 spans 14 residues. Germline CDR1 MNHEY, CDR2 SVGAGI. This CDR3 reads CASTARAGGAGRTF. DNA for the CDR3: TGTGCCAGCACCGCAAGAGCAGGGGGCGCCGGTCGGACCTTC.

Many counts were recorded for this clonotype. The chain combines TRBV10-2 with TRBJ2-7; D call uncertain. Germline V gene lookup returns CDR1 WSHSY and CDR2 SAAADI. Trimming pared 8 bases from V and 2 bases from J, leaving 13 bases between. The length of the CDR3 is 13 residues. CDR3 coding DNA: TGCGCCAGCTCGTCCCGCCAGACCTACGAGCAGTACTTC. It specifies CASSSRQTYEQYF.

Details on this clonotype: The final CDR3 position lacks the conserved phenylalanine or tryptophan, pointing to a likely read error. This chain uses TRBV11-2 with TRBJ2-1, with D unclear. Germline lookup yields CDR1 SGHAT and CDR2 FQNNGV. This CDR3 is 13 amino acids long. Here the CDR3 reads CASSLGPNNEQFL. The CDR3 DNA sequence: TGTGCCAGCAGTTTAGGTCCCAACAATGAGCAGTTCCTC.

The sample holds a few counts of this clonotype. The rearrangement links TRBV3-1 to TRBJ1-1; a possible D gene is TRBD1 (6 bases). V lost 5 bases and J 4 bases, leaving 14 bases between the germline ends. The CDR3 contains 14 residues. Germline V gene sequence: CDR1 LGHDT, CDR2 YNNKEL (reference sequence). This chain's CDR3 is CASSTRDTSTEAFF. DNA for the CDR3: TGTGCCAGCAGCACGAGGGACACCTCCACTGAAGCTTTCTTT.

By proportion, this clonotype is medium-sized. The chain combines TRBV6-1 with TRBJ1-2; 8 nucleotides match TRBD1. The germline CDR1 and CDR2 sequences are MNHNS and SASEGT. Unmatched junction bases numbered 6, after V lost 1 base and J lost 8 bases. The length of the CDR3 is 14 residues. The chain's CDR3 is CASSEGQGQRGYTF. In DNA, the CDR3 is TGTGCCAGCAGTGAAGGACAGGGGCAAAGAGGCTACACCTTC.

The chain couples TRBV5-1 to TRBJ2-3; 7 bases are a match to TRBD2. The CDR3 has 15 residues. Germline V gene data show CDR1 as SGHRS and CDR2 as YFSETQ. V shed 5 bases, J shed 5 bases, and the junction held 11 bases outside the gene matches. CDR3 DNA: TGCGCCAGCAGTCGTGGACTAGGAGGCGGAGATACGCAGTATTTT. Its protein is CASSRGLGGGDTQYF.

This clonotype was detected once. Possible read error: a much larger clone is one base away. The gene calls are TRBV7-2 and TRBJ1-4; D call uncertain. V lost 8 bases and J 8 bases, leaving 12 bases between the germline ends. Germline-derived CDR1 and CDR2 are SGHTA and FQGNSA. The CDR3 contains 12 residues. Here the CDR3 reads CASRRVGEKLFF. CDR3 in DNA: TGTGCCAGCCGGCGTGTGGGAGAAAAACTGTTTTTT.

The J gene is TRBJ2-5, the V gene TRBV4-1; 8 bases map to TRBD1. From germline, CDR1 is MGHRA and CDR2 YSYEKL. After removal of 4 bases from V and 1 base from J, the junction contained 8 bases not matched to a gene. This CDR3 contains 16 residues. The chain's CDR3 is CASSLTGVVIQETQYF. DNA for the CDR3: TGCGCCAGCAGCCTGACAGGGGTGGTCATCCAAGAGACCCAGTACTTC.